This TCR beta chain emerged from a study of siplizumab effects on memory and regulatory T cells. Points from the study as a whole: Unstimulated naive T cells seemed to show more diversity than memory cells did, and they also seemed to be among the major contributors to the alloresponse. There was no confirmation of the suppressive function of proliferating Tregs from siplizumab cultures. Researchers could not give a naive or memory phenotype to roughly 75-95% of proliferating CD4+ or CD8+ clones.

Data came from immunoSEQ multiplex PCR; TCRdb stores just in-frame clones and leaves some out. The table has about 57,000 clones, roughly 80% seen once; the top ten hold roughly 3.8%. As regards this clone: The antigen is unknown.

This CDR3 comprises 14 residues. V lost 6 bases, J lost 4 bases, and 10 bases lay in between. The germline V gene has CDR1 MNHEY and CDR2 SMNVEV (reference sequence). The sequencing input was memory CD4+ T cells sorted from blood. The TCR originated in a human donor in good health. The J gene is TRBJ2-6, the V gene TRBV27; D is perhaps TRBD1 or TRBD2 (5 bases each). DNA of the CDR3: TGTGCCAGCAGATCTGGGACCGGGGCCAACGTCCTGACTTTC. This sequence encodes CASRSGTGANVLTF.